This T cell receptor (beta chain) derives from a study of T cell responses to AZD1222 COVID-19 vaccine. The study's findings and limits: Nearly half of unique spike-specific TCRs reportedly avoided B.1.351 and B.1.1.7 mutated regions. Of the AZD1222 recipients, only five to seven were seropositive at baseline.

Germline CDR1 is DFQATT and CDR2 is SNEGSKA (reference sequence). Between the trimmed V and J ends, which lost 3 bases and 6 bases, there was a span of 18 bases. The CDR3 is 15 amino acids. This table comes from immunoSEQ multiplex PCR, and its TCRdb copy is limited to in-frame clones, with some not included. The sample carries 80,000 to 100,000 clones, about 83% recorded once. A note on this clone: The antigen is not known.

The gene calls are TRBV20-1 and TRBJ1-5, with D possibly matching TRBD1 (6 bases). This receptor was identified in an adult who received the AZD1222 COVID-19 vaccine. Here the sequenced sample was peripheral blood, taken 28 days after the second AZD1222 dose. Here the CDR3 DNA reads TGCAGTGCTAGTGAAATAGGGGGGTTGGGTCAGCCCCAGCATTTT. This sequence encodes CSASEIGGLGQPQHF.